The next 25 T cell receptor beta chains were all read from a single sample in a study of T cell repertoires in cytomegalovirus infection. TCRdb passed the reads through MiXCR, listing each CDR3 protein once. The table lists 400,000 or so distinct CDR3 sequences, 31% of them singletons, with roughly 15% in the top ten. The specimen was PBMCs. The source is a human donor in good health (CMV status not recorded). Some clones in this sample may be carry-over from other donors' samples.

The chain employs TRBV2 and TRBJ2-1, with D possibly TRBD1 on 5 matching bases. The length of the CDR3 is 15 residues. Trimming removed 6 bases from V and 0 bases from J, with 12 bases in between. Germline CDR1 SNHLY, CDR2 FYNNEI. The DNA of the CDR3 is TGTGCCAGCAGCGCGACAGATGTCTCCTACAATGAGCAGTTCTTC. Protein product: CASSATDVSYNEQFF.

This clonotype was counted many times. The chain joins TRBV7-9 to TRBJ1-1, with D possibly matching TRBD1 (5 bases). The CDR3 is 13 residues long. Trimming left V 6 bases short and J 3 bases short, with 11 bases between. In germline, CDR1 is SEHNR, CDR2 FQNEAQ (reference sequence). The DNA for the CDR3 is TGTGCCAGCAGTCCCCAAGGGGACACTGAAGCTTTCTTT. Translating gives CASSPQGDTEAFF.

This clonotype was picked up many times. The chain recombines TRBV7-8 with TRBJ2-7; 13 bases map to TRBD2. The CDR3 contains 15 residues. The germline V gene encodes CDR1 SGHVS and CDR2 FQNEAQ. V trimming: 3 bases; J trimming: 3 bases; junction bases outside the gene matches: 2. The CDR3 sequence is CASSFGLAGVYEQYF. As DNA, the CDR3 is TGTGCCAGCAGCTTTGGACTAGCGGGGGTCTACGAGCAGTACTTC. Full variable domain (remainder filled in from reference TRBV7-8 and TRBJ2-7): GAGVSQSPRYKVAKRGQDVALRCDPISGHVSLFWYQQALGQGPEFLTYFQNEAQLDKSGLPSDRFFAERPEGSVSTLKIQRTQQEDSAVYLCASSFGLAGVYEQYFGPGTRLTVT.

The chain uses TRBV5-5 and TRBJ1-1; TRBD1 might be the D (5 bases). The V and J ends lost 6 bases and 1 base respectively, with 19 bases between them. The CDR3 is 16 residues long. Germline V gives CDR1 SGHKS, CDR2 YYEKEE (reference sequence). CDR3: CASILGGPYPNTEAFF. Written as DNA, the CDR3 is TGTGCCAGCATCCTGGGGGGACCCTACCCGAACACTGAAGCTTTCTTT.

The sample holds a few counts of this clonotype. The chain carries TRBV5-6 and TRBJ2-3; D could derive from TRBD1 or TRBD2 (6 bases each). CDR3 length: 17 amino acids. Trimming took 1 base from V and 6 from J, leaving 21 bases between them. Germline V gene lookup returns CDR1 SGHDT and CDR2 YYEEEE. CDR3 nucleotide sequence: TGTGCCAGCAGCTTGTGGGGACTTACAGGGTTTTGGGATACGCAGTATTTT. Its protein is CASSLWGLTGFWDTQYF.

The V call is TRBV19, the J call TRBJ2-2; D is possibly TRBD1 (6 bases). The CDR3 runs to 14 residues. Germline V lookup: CDR1 LNHDA, CDR2 SQIVND (reference sequence). V was clipped by 4 bases and J by 2 bases, with 8 bases between them. CDR3 DNA sequence: TGTGCCAGTAGTAAGGGACAAAACACCGGGGAGCTGTTTTTT. Protein: CASSKGQNTGELFF.

This chain connects TRBV6-5 to TRBJ2-1; 10 bases are shared with TRBD1. With 0 bases clipped from V and 1 base from J, the junction kept 0 bases outside the gene matches. The germline gives CDR1 MNHEY, CDR2 SVGAGI. This CDR3 has 16 residues. CDR3 sequence reads: CASSYSGQGSYNEQFF. In DNA form, the CDR3 reads TGTGCCAGCAGTTACTCGGGACAGGGGTCCTACAATGAGCAGTTCTTC.

This clonotype occurred a few times. CDR3 sequence reads: CASSSGTPGQIGGYTF. Written as DNA, the CDR3 is TGTGCCAGCAGCTCCGGGACCCCGGGACAGATTGGAGGCTACACCTTC. The chain carries TRBV6-1 and TRBJ1-2, with 7 bases identical to TRBD1. This CDR3 region has 16 residues. With V trimmed by 6 bases and J by 8 bases, 18 bases remained unmatched. Germline V CDR1 and CDR2: MNHNS, SASEGT.

The CDR3 sequence: CASSPAGLAGDPRGELFF. The CDR3 DNA reads TGTGCCAGCAGCCCGGCGGGGCTAGCGGGGGACCCTAGGGGGGAGCTGTTTTTT. The J gene is TRBJ2-2, the V gene TRBV7-2, with TRBD2 matching over 10 bases. The junction had 17 bases not matched to a gene; V was cut back by 5 bases and J by 8 bases. CDR3 size: 18 residues. The germline gives CDR1 SGHTA, CDR2 FQGNSA.

This chain uses TRBV6-5 with TRBJ2-2; D may be TRBD2 (6 bases). There are 16 residues in the CDR3. Between the trimmed V and J ends, which lost 2 bases and 4 bases, there was a span of 14 bases. The V gene's germline CDR1 is MNHEY and CDR2 SVGAGI. CDR3 residues: CASSYGSGGATGELFF. In DNA form, the CDR3 reads TGTGCCAGCAGTTACGGCTCAGGAGGGGCCACCGGGGAGCTGTTTTTT.

This clonotype was seen only a few times. The chain is built from TRBV29-1 and TRBJ1-1; the D gene is possibly TRBD1 (5 bases). Germline CDR1 is SQVTM and CDR2 is ANQGSEA. Trimming removed 6 bases at V and 1 base at J, with 12 bases between. The CDR3 extends over 13 amino acids. CDR3 residues: CSVFWGGNTEAFF. CDR3 coding DNA: TGCAGCGTCTTTTGGGGGGGGAACACTGAAGCTTTCTTT.

The CDR3: CASSQEHRVWEKLFF. The DNA of the CDR3 is TGCGCCAGCAGCCAAGAACACCGGGTGTGGGAAAAACTGTTTTTT. The chain combines TRBV4-3 with TRBJ1-4; D gene unclear. With 0 bases removed from V and 8 bases from J, the gap between germline ends came to 13 bases. This CDR3 region has 15 residues. Germline V CDR1 and CDR2: LGHNA, YSLEER.

Only a few counts were recorded for this clonotype. The chain links TRBV5-4 to TRBJ1-1; D unclear. CDR1 is SGHNT, CDR2 YYREEE, per germline (reference sequence). The ends were cut back, 0 bases at V and 1 base at J, with 10 bases in the middle. This CDR3 contains 15 residues. The CDR3 region is CASSLDAPGNTEAFF. CDR3 nucleotides: TGTGCCAGCAGCTTGGATGCCCCGGGGAACACTGAAGCTTTCTTT.

This clonotype was recorded many times. V and J are TRBV7-2 and TRBJ1-5; D remains ambiguous. V shed 2 bases and J shed 0 bases, with 5 bases lying between them. The CDR3 is 14 amino acids. Germline assignment: CDR1 SGHTA and CDR2 FQGNSA. CDR3 region: CASSLFYSNQPQHF. In nucleotides, the CDR3 is TGTGCCAGCAGCTTATTTTATAGCAATCAGCCCCAGCATTTT.

This clonotype was seen a handful of times. The chain carries TRBV5-4 and TRBJ1-2; D remains unclear. CDR3 length equals 14 residues. The V and J ends lost 0 bases and 4 bases respectively, with 10 bases between them. Germline V gene data show CDR1 as SGHNT and CDR2 as YYREEE (reference sequence). CDR3 nucleotides: TGTGCCAGCAGCTTGGCCGGGAGCTTCTATGGCTACACCTTC. Its protein product is CASSLAGSFYGYTF.

The V call is TRBV6-5, the J call TRBJ2-7, with D unclear. V gave up 0 bases and J gave up 2 bases, with 11 bases separating them. Germline V gene lookup returns CDR1 MNHEY and CDR2 SVGAGI. CDR3 length: 15 amino acids. The CDR3 nucleotides are TGTGCCAGCAGTTACTCGTACAGCGCAACCTACGAGCAGTACTTC. Protein sequence: CASSYSYSATYEQYF.

The rearrangement joins TRBV25-1 to TRBJ2-1, with D possibly TRBD2 on 7 matching bases. The CDR3 totals 15 residues. Deletions cut 4 bases from V and 8 bases from J, with 18 bases between. Per the germline V gene, CDR1 is MGHDK and CDR2 is SYGVNS. The CDR3: CASSAGGLFNYEQFF. In DNA, the CDR3 is TGTGCCAGCAGTGCCGGGGGGCTGTTTAACTATGAGCAGTTCTTC.

This clonotype showed up many times. The V and J genes are TRBV7-2 and TRBJ1-1; the match to TRBD1 covers 7 bases. J lost 0 bases, V lost 5 bases, and 6 bases had no gene match. Germline V lookup: CDR1 SGHTA, CDR2 FQGNSA. CDR3 length equals 15 residues. The CDR3, as DNA: TGTGCCAGCAGCCCCAGGGGGACAGTGAACACTGAAGCTTTCTTT. Translation: CASSPRGTVNTEAFF.

The chain has TRBV6-4 and TRBJ1-2; TRBD1 is a possible D gene (6 bases). Germline CDR1 reads MRHNA; CDR2 reads SNTAGT. There are 13 residues in the CDR3. The V end lost 6 bases, the J end lost 7 bases, and 15 bases lay between the germline ends. CDR3 residues: CASSPGAIGGYTF. The CDR3 nucleotides read TGTGCCAGCAGCCCGGGGGCAATCGGTGGCTACACCTTC.

Of note for this clonotype: It may be a read error: a sequence one base away is much more abundant. V usage is TRBV7-6 and J usage is TRBJ2-2; D is possibly TRBD1 or TRBD2 (5 bases each). Trimming removed 1 base at V and 3 bases at J, with 12 bases between. In germline, CDR1 is SGHVS, CDR2 FNYEAQ. The CDR3 sequence is 16 residues long. The chain's CDR3 is CASSLVGAVDTGELFF. In DNA, the CDR3 is TGTGCCAGCAGCTTAGTCGGGGCAGTAGACACCGGGGAGCTGTTTTTT.

This clonotype was seen only a few times. This chain uses TRBV20-1 with TRBJ2-4, with D unclear. The CDR3 spans 10 residues. The germline V gene has CDR1 DFQATT and CDR2 SNEGSKA (reference sequence). The chain's CDR3 is CRYLGINRYF. CDR3 DNA: TGCAGGTACCTGGGGATAAATCGGTACTTC.

The rearrangement links TRBV28 to TRBJ1-2; D perhaps matches TRBD1 (6 bases). V was shortened by 5 bases and J by 4 bases, with 17 bases between the two germline ends. The CDR3 length is 15 residues. Per germline, CDR1 MDHEN and CDR2 SYDVKM. In nucleotides, the CDR3 is TGTGCCAGCAGTCCGGGCGGGGGCCGGCTCTATGGCTACACCTTC. Amino acid sequence: CASSPGGGRLYGYTF.

CDR3 loop: CASSYAGTTTGELFF. The DNA for the CDR3 is TGTGCCAGCAGTTACGCCGGGACAACTACCGGGGAGCTGTTTTTT. This chain links TRBV6-2 or TRBV6-3 with TRBJ2-2; possibly TRBD1 for D (6 bases). The ends were cut back, 2 bases at V and 5 bases at J, with 12 bases in the middle. The CDR3 spans 15 residues. Per germline, CDR1 MNHEY and CDR2 SVGEGT.

This chain connects TRBV6-2 or TRBV6-3 to TRBJ2-2, with D possibly being TRBD1 (5 bases). The V end was cut by 2 bases, the J end by 1 base, with 8 bases between. Germline CDR1 and CDR2: MNHEY and SVGEGT. This CDR3 has 15 residues. CDR3 nucleotides: TGTGCCAGCAGTTACGTCCAGGGGAACACCGGGGAGCTGTTTTTT. Amino acids: CASSYVQGNTGELFF.

This clonotype was seen at least ten times. CDR3: CASSSMRTDTQYF. The CDR3 DNA reads TGTGCCAGCAGCTCGATGCGGACAGATACGCAGTATTTT. This sequence joins TRBV7-8 and TRBJ2-3; D not certain. Trimming removed 4 bases from V and 3 bases from J, with 8 bases in between. CDR1 and CDR2 from the germline V gene are SGHVS and FQNEAQ. The CDR3 length is 13 residues.